The 17 T cell receptor beta chains given below trace back to one sample, sequenced in a study of blood T cell repertoires in COVID-19. Sequencing used immunoSEQ multiplex PCR; TCRdb keeps in-frame clones, though not all of them. The sample has about 130,000 clones; about 89% are singletons. Sequenced material: peripheral blood. The receptors come from a woman in her 70s with COVID-19, enrolled during active disease.

V usage is TRBV6-6 and J usage is TRBJ1-6; D remains ambiguous. There are 12 residues in the CDR3. Trimming removed 6 bases at V and 5 bases at J, with 5 bases between. The germline V gene encodes CDR1 MNHNY and CDR2 SVGAGI (reference sequence). In nucleotides, the CDR3 is TGTGCCAGCAGCTTCGATAATTCACCCCTCCACTTT. It codes for CASSFDNSPLHF.

The CDR3 loop is CASSLATGASYSAFF. The CDR3 nucleotides read TGTGCCAGCAGCTTGGCCACAGGGGCTTCGTACTCAGCTTTCTTT. The chain recombines TRBV5-4 with TRBJ1-1; 7 bases match TRBD1. This CDR3 spans 15 amino acids. The V gene end was trimmed by 0 bases and the J gene end by 10 bases; junction bases not matched to a gene: 12. Germline V gives CDR1 SGHNT, CDR2 YYREEE (reference sequence).

This sequence joins TRBV28 and TRBJ1-5, with 8 nucleotides matching TRBD1. The ends lost 6 bases at V and 4 bases at J; junction bases unmatched: 5. The CDR3 length is 14 residues. CDR1 and CDR2 from the germline V gene are MDHEN and SYDVKM. CDR3 protein: CASRGTGLNQPQHF. DNA for the CDR3: TGTGCCAGCAGAGGGACAGGCTTAAATCAGCCCCAGCATTTT.

The J gene is TRBJ2-5, the V gene TRBV19, with no clear D. This CDR3 is 14 amino acids long. Germline loops: CDR1 LNHDA, CDR2 SQIVND (reference sequence). Trimming pared 2 bases from V and 5 bases from J, leaving 12 bases between. CDR3 protein: CASSITVTRETQYF. The CDR3 region has the DNA TGTGCCAGTAGTATAACGGTAACCAGGGAGACCCAGTACTTC.

This chain joins TRBV27 and TRBJ1-6, with D possibly being TRBD1 (5 bases). Germline V gene sequence: CDR1 MNHEY, CDR2 SMNVEV (reference sequence). The CDR3 contains 14 residues. V was cut by 5 bases and J by 8 bases, with 13 bases left in between. Here the CDR3 DNA reads TGTGCCAGCAGTCACAGACAGCAAGATTCACCCCTCCACTTT. Amino acid sequence: CASSHRQQDSPLHF.

This chain connects TRBV5-1 to TRBJ1-1, with 9 bases identical to TRBD1. V lost 4 bases, J lost 0 bases, and 10 bases stayed unmatched. Per germline, CDR1 SGHRS and CDR2 YFSETQ. The CDR3 is 17 residues long. In nucleotides, the CDR3 is TGCGCCAGCAGCGCCATCGGACAGGGGATAGTGAACACTGAAGCTTTCTTT. Protein sequence: CASSAIGQGIVNTEAFF.

The CDR3 here is CASSSTGQGYYEQYF. Here the CDR3 DNA reads TGTGCCAGCAGCTCAACGGGACAGGGCTACTACGAGCAGTACTTC. The chain carries TRBV5-6 and TRBJ2-7; 9 nucleotides line up with TRBD1. Unmatched junction bases numbered 7, after V lost 3 bases and J lost 3 bases. Germline V gives CDR1 SGHDT, CDR2 YYEEEE. The CDR3 loop spans 15 amino acids.

This clone has more than one count but fewer than ten. The chain couples TRBV5-1 to TRBJ2-1; 9 nucleotides agree with TRBD2. With 7 bases clipped from V and 8 bases from J, the junction kept 16 bases outside the gene matches. CDR1 and CDR2 (germline): SGHRS, YFSETQ. The CDR3 spans 16 residues. The CDR3 here is CASRRGGGAWEDEQFF. CDR3 in DNA: TGCGCCAGCCGCAGGGGCGGGGGGGCATGGGAGGATGAGCAGTTCTTC.

This rearrangement joins TRBV5-4 to TRBJ2-7; tentative D call: TRBD1 (5 bases). CDR1 and CDR2 (germline): SGHNT, YYREEE (reference sequence). CDR3 length equals 13 residues. V lost 1 base and J lost 2, with 7 bases in between. DNA for the CDR3: TGTGCCAGCAGCTTGCCCAGGGCCTACGAGCAGTACTTC. Amino acid sequence: CASSLPRAYEQYF.

This clone has more than one count but fewer than ten. This sequence joins TRBV20-1 and TRBJ1-1; D gene ambiguous. Trimming cost V 1 base and J 5 bases, with 5 bases left between them. This CDR3 comprises 11 residues. CDR1 DFQATT and CDR2 SNEGSKA come from the germline V gene (reference sequence). The chain's CDR3 is CSARAVTEAFF. CDR3 DNA sequence: TGCAGTGCTAGAGCGGTAACTGAAGCTTTCTTT.

The sample holds one count of this clone. The chain recombines TRBV29-1 with TRBJ2-5, with 11 bases lining up with TRBD2. The CDR3 contains 15 residues. The V and J ends lost 7 bases and 6 bases, in that order; junction bases with no gene match: 13. Germline loops: CDR1 SQVTM, CDR2 ANQGSEA. CDR3 loop: CSAQRLAGNDKTQYF. The DNA of the CDR3 is TGCAGCGCACAACGACTAGCGGGGAACGACAAGACCCAGTACTTC.

The chain's CDR3 is CATSRDPLGGSEKLFF. The CDR3 nucleotides read TGTGCCACCAGCAGAGATCCGTTGGGGGGAAGTGAAAAACTGTTTTTT. The rearrangement joins TRBV15 to TRBJ1-4; a weak D match, TRBD1 (5 bases). The CDR3 is 16 amino acids. V was cut by 0 bases and J by 7 bases, with 15 bases left in between. Germline values: CDR1 LNHNV, CDR2 YYDKDF (reference sequence).

The V and J genes are TRBV7-9 and TRBJ2-7; TRBD2 might be the D (5 bases). In germline, CDR1 is SEHNR, CDR2 FQNEAQ (reference sequence). Trimming removed 6 bases from V and 6 bases from J, with 9 bases in between. CDR3 length equals 11 residues. The chain's CDR3 is CASRLGSEQYF. The CDR3 DNA reads as TGTGCCAGCAGGCTGGGGAGCGAGCAGTACTTC.

The gene calls are TRBV7-2 and TRBJ1-1; 9 nucleotides align to TRBD1. The CDR3 is 14 amino acids. The germline V gene encodes CDR1 SGHTA and CDR2 FQGNSA. V was clipped by 5 bases and J by 1 base; unmatched bases: 2. The CDR3 DNA follows: TGTGCCAGCAGCCCGGGACAGGGGAACACTGAAGCTTTCTTT. This sequence encodes CASSPGQGNTEAFF.

J is TRBJ1-2 and V is TRBV15; 8 bases are a match to TRBD1. The germline V gene encodes CDR1 LNHNV and CDR2 YYDKDF (reference sequence). The ends lost 3 bases at V and 8 bases at J; junction bases unmatched: 5. The CDR3 length is 13 residues. CDR3 DNA sequence: TGTGCCACCAGCAGTGAGAGGACAGGGGGCTACACCTTC. Encoded protein: CATSSERTGGYTF.

The V gene is TRBV7-2, the J gene TRBJ2-1; 12 bases line up with TRBD2. CDR1 and CDR2 from the germline V gene are SGHTA and FQGNSA. CDR3 size: 18 residues. V shed 1 base and J 5 bases; nucleotides not matched to a gene: 9. CDR3: CASSLDLAGGPSDNEQFF. The CDR3 region has the DNA TGTGCCAGCAGCTTAGATCTAGCGGGGGGGCCTTCCGACAATGAGCAGTTCTTC.

This clone was seen once. The V gene is TRBV9, the J gene TRBJ2-2; 8 positions agree with TRBD1. CDR1 and CDR2 (germline): SGDLS, YYNGEE. This CDR3 comprises 17 residues. The ends lost 4 bases at V and 9 bases at J; junction bases unmatched: 17. CDR3: CASSPRGLAGGMRELFF. Written as DNA, the CDR3 is TGTGCCAGCAGCCCCCGCGGCTTGGCAGGGGGCATGAGGGAGCTGTTTTTT.